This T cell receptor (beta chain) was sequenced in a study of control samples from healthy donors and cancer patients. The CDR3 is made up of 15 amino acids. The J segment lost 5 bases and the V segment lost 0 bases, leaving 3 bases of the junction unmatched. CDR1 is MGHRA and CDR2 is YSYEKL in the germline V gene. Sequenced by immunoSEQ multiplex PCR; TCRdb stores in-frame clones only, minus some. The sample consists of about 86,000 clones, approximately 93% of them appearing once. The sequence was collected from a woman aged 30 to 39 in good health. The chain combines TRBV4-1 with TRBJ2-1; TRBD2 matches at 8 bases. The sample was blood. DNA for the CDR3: TGCGCCAGCAGCCAAGAAGCGGGAGTGAACAATGAGCAGTTCTTC. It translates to CASSQEAGVNNEQFF.